The entry that follows covers one T cell receptor beta chain sequence. The data were taken from a study of blood T cell repertoires in COVID-19. Study-wide background: Whether acute or convalescent, the COVID-19 samples came from the United States, Italy and Spain.

The CDR3 loop spans 15 amino acids. V was shortened by 2 bases and J by 3 bases, with 11 bases between the two germline ends. Germline V gene lookup returns CDR1 MGHRA and CDR2 YSYEKL. As handled by the study authors: Nucleated cell number was recorded as an estimate derived from reference gene primer amplification. Some clones are missing from TCRdb's copy, which holds only in-frame ones; the method was immunoSEQ multiplex PCR. The V and J calls and clone size are taken from that table; D and trimming were inferred from the DNA. The sample shows roughly 150,000 clones, more than 75% of them seen only once. Patients in Seattle were enrolled during active infection, then followed longitudinally.

This TCR was recovered from a woman of 80 years or more with COVID-19, enrolled during active disease. Sequencing was done on a sample of peripheral blood. The chain carries TRBV4-1 and TRBJ1-5; D unclear. The DNA of the CDR3 is TGCGCCAGCAGCCAATCTGGGCAGCCCAATCAGCCCCAGCATTTT. Protein: CASSQSGQPNQPQHF.